The 20 T cell receptor beta chains listed next were all sequenced from one sample in a study of shared T cell receptors in the human thymus. Using immunoSEQ multiplex PCR, the repertoire was profiled, and TCRdb retains in-frame clones only, with some absent. The top ten hold roughly 0.03% of the sample, which has tens of thousands of clones, nearly 95% seen once. Sequencing used thymocytes. The receptors were sampled from a human donor.

The chain is built from TRBV2 and TRBJ2-7; weak D call: TRBD2 (5 bases). Trimming stripped 8 bases from V and 2 bases from J, with 16 bases between. Germline V gives CDR1 SNHLY, CDR2 FYNNEI. The CDR3 runs to 14 residues. The CDR3 region is CASREGGSTYEQYF. CDR3 bases: TGTGCCAGCCGCGAAGGTGGGAGTACCTACGAGCAGTACTTC.

The chain recombines TRBV7-9 with TRBJ2-7; D is unclear. The germline V gene encodes CDR1 SEHNR and CDR2 FQNEAQ (reference sequence). There are 14 residues in the CDR3. Trimming pared 5 bases from V and 2 bases from J, leaving 13 bases between. CDR3: CASSPTRYPYEQYF. The CDR3 DNA follows: TGTGCCAGCAGCCCAACGCGCTATCCCTACGAGCAGTACTTC. The entire variable domain, with the rest obtained from reference TRBV7-9 and TRBJ2-7, is as follows: DTGVSQNPRHKITKRGQNVTFRCDPISEHNRLYWYRQTLGQGPEFLTYFQNEAQLEKSRLLSDRFSAERPKGSFSTLEIQRTEQGDSAMYLCASSPTRYPYEQYFGPGTRLTVT.

The chain has TRBV18 and TRBJ1-6, with D unclear. CDR1 and CDR2 (germline): KGHSH, LQKENI. Trimming left V 6 bases short and J 7 bases short, with 10 bases between. The CDR3 extends over 13 amino acids. The CDR3: CASSPGENSPLHF. The CDR3 DNA follows: TGTGCCAGCTCCCCGGGAGAGAATTCACCCCTCCACTTT.

This chain links TRBV7-9 with TRBJ2-7; 8 bases are a match to TRBD2. This CDR3 has 13 amino acids. The J segment lost 3 bases and the V segment lost 5 bases, leaving 3 bases of the junction unmatched. The germline gives CDR1 SEHNR, CDR2 FQNEAQ (reference sequence). CDR3 bases: TGTGCCAGCAGCCCGGGAGGGCACTACGAGCAGTACTTC. It yields the protein CASSPGGHYEQYF.

The gene calls are TRBV9 and TRBJ1-3; no firm D call. Per the germline V gene, CDR1 is SGDLS and CDR2 is YYNGEE. Deletions cut 0 bases from V and 2 bases from J, with 15 bases between. CDR3 length: 17 residues. CDR3 coding DNA: TGTGCCAGCAGCGTAGCTAACGGTAGGGAACCTGGAAACACCATATATTTT. Translation gives CASSVANGREPGNTIYF.

The V gene is TRBV18, the J gene TRBJ2-1; D gene ambiguous. Germline CDR1 and CDR2: KGHSH and LQKENI. This CDR3 spans 14 amino acids. The ends were cut back, 0 bases at V and 4 bases at J, with 7 bases in the middle. The CDR3 DNA follows: TGTGCCAGCTCACCACCTATCAATTACAATGAGCAGTTCTTC. This translates into CASSPPINYNEQFF.

The chain is built from TRBV5-6 and TRBJ1-2; D remains ambiguous. In germline, CDR1 is SGHDT, CDR2 YYEEEE. V was pared by 2 bases and J by 8 bases, with 10 bases between. The CDR3 contains 12 residues. Here the CDR3 DNA reads TGTGCCAGCAGCTTCTATTTCGGGGGCTACACCTTC. It codes for CASSFYFGGYTF.

This chain joins TRBV27 and TRBJ2-4, with TRBD1 identical over 10 bases. J was trimmed by 1 base and V by 5 bases; bases with no gene match: 8. Germline V gene data show CDR1 as MNHEY and CDR2 as SMNVEV (reference sequence). The CDR3 totals 17 residues. The CDR3 nucleotides read TGTGCCAGCAGTCTCTCCGGGACAGGGGAGGCCAAAAACATTCAGTACTTC. Protein sequence: CASSLSGTGEAKNIQYF.

V is TRBV7-7 and J is TRBJ1-2; TRBD1 might be the D (6 bases). The CDR3 consists of 20 residues. Trimming pared 3 bases from V and 9 bases from J, leaving 35 bases between. The V gene's germline CDR1 is SSHAT and CDR2 FNYEAQ (reference sequence). The DNA for the CDR3 is TGTGCCAGCAGCTTCTGCTGCCTCGGACAGAAACTAAGAGTGGGTGTACGCTACACCTTC. Its protein is CASSFCCLGQKLRVGVRYTF.

The chain recombines TRBV11-2 with TRBJ2-7, with 10 bases lining up with TRBD1. J was trimmed by 2 bases and V by 0 bases; bases with no gene match: 16. The CDR3 covers 20 residues. CDR1 is SGHAT and CDR2 is FQNNGV in the germline V gene. The CDR3 DNA reads as TGTGCCAGCAGCTTAGATTTTGCCGTGATGACGGGACAGGGGACCTACGAGCAGTACTTC. Protein product: CASSLDFAVMTGQGTYEQYF.

The rearrangement links TRBV9 to TRBJ2-1; D remains ambiguous. The V end lost 3 bases, the J end lost 9 bases, and 10 bases lay between the germline ends. This CDR3 spans 12 amino acids. The germline V gene has CDR1 SGDLS and CDR2 YYNGEE. Here the CDR3 reads CASSAVCSEQFF. DNA for the CDR3: TGTGCCAGCAGCGCGGTGTGCAGTGAGCAGTTCTTC.

The chain recombines TRBV7-6 with TRBJ2-5; D tentatively reads TRBD1 or TRBD2 (5 bases each). CDR3 size: 14 residues. CDR1 and CDR2 from the germline V gene are SGHVS and FNYEAQ. With 3 bases removed from V and 5 bases from J, the gap between germline ends came to 13 bases. CDR3 DNA: TGTGCCAGCAGCTTTGGGACCGATGGGGAGACCCAGTACTTC. The encoded protein is CASSFGTDGETQYF. Combining the CDR3 with reference TRBV7-6 and TRBJ2-5 gives the whole variable domain GAGVSQSPRYKVTKRGQDVALRCDPISGHVSLYWYRQALGQGPEFLTYFNYEAQQDKSGLPNDRFSAERPEGSISTLTIQRTEQRDSAMYRCASSFGTDGETQYFGPGTRLLVL.

V gene TRBV30 combines with J gene TRBJ1-6, with D maybe TRBD1 (5 bases). This CDR3 has 14 residues. V was shortened by 0 bases and J by 8 bases, with 11 bases between the two germline ends. Germline values: CDR1 GTSNPN, CDR2 SVGIG (reference sequence). Here the CDR3 reads CAWSVSTAHSPLHF. The CDR3 region has the DNA TGTGCCTGGAGTGTGTCGACAGCCCATTCACCCCTCCACTTT.

This sequence joins TRBV4-2 and TRBJ2-6; 9 bases agree with TRBD1. After removal of 2 bases from V and 2 bases from J, the junction contained 25 bases not matched to a gene. Germline CDR1 and CDR2: LGHNA and YNFKEQ. This CDR3 comprises 24 residues. CDR3 DNA: TGTGCCAGCAGCCAAAATCTGAAACTTAGGCGTATGGGGACAGGGAATCCTGGGGCCAACGTCCTGACTTTC. It codes for CASSQNLKLRRMGTGNPGANVLTF.

This chain links TRBV29-1 with TRBJ2-7, with D tentatively TRBD2 (6 bases). The CDR3 totals 17 residues. The germline V gene has CDR1 SQVTM and CDR2 ANQGSEA. The ends were cut back, 1 base at V and 1 base at J, with 20 bases in the middle. The CDR3 region is CSVEAPSGEIMSYEQYF. The CDR3 DNA reads TGCAGCGTTGAAGCGCCTTCGGGGGAAATCATGTCCTACGAGCAGTACTTC.

This clone is a singleton in its sample. The chain recombines TRBV6-1 with TRBJ2-3; weak D call: TRBD1 (6 bases). Per germline, CDR1 MNHNS and CDR2 SASEGT. The germline V and J ends were trimmed by 2 bases and 4 bases, with 22 bases remaining between them. This CDR3 has 18 residues. The CDR3, as DNA: TGTGCCAGCAGTGAATCCTTTAGGCATGGACAGCGCCCAGATACGCAGTATTTT. This translates into CASSESFRHGQRPDTQYF.

This clone has just one count. The chain links TRBV27 to TRBJ2-2; either TRBD1 or TRBD2 may supply D (6 bases each). Per germline, CDR1 MNHEY and CDR2 SMNVEV (reference sequence). V lost 7 bases to trimming and J lost 7 bases, with 22 bases between them. The CDR3 loop spans 16 amino acids. The CDR3 nucleotides are TGTGCCAGCACCACCCTTTGGGGGGCGGTCCACGGGGAGCTGTTTTTT. Its translation is CASTTLWGAVHGELFF.

The rearrangement links TRBV28 to TRBJ2-5; 8 bases fit TRBD1. This CDR3 spans 15 amino acids. Trimming took 4 bases from V and 4 from J; bases not matched to a gene: 8. Germline CDR1 reads MDHEN; CDR2 reads SYDVKM. The CDR3 nucleotides read TGTGCCAGCAGTTCACGACAGGGGCGAGGAGAGACCCAGTACTTC. It translates to CASSSRQGRGETQYF.

The J gene is TRBJ2-5, the V gene TRBV2, with 11 bases fitting TRBD2. The CDR3 extends over 15 amino acids. After removal of 1 base from V and 4 bases from J, the junction contained 2 bases not matched to a gene. Germline CDR1 SNHLY, CDR2 FYNNEI. The CDR3 sequence is CASSEELAGVETQYF. The CDR3 bases are TGTGCCAGCAGTGAAGAACTAGCGGGGGTAGAGACCCAGTACTTC.

V usage is TRBV15 and J usage is TRBJ2-7; 7 bases are shared with TRBD2. The J segment lost 4 bases and the V segment lost 0 bases, leaving 3 bases of the junction unmatched. Germline V gene data show CDR1 as LNHNV and CDR2 as YYDKDF (reference sequence). The CDR3 length is 14 residues. In nucleotides, the CDR3 is TGTGCCACCAGCAGAGATCCTAGCGGTTACGAGCAGTACTTC. It specifies CATSRDPSGYEQYF.